This is a list of T cell receptor beta chains from one sample in a study of blood T cells in healthy people across ages. TCRdb re-called the 5' RACE reads through MiXCR, storing one row per CDR3 protein. Of more than 650,000 distinct CDR3 sequences in the sample, about 55% were seen once. Input material: blood. Receptors originate from an elderly man in good health. CDR3s include the opening cysteine and the closing phenylalanine or tryptophan. The order of the fields is D gene, V gene, J gene, clone size, CDR3 protein. The D gene is left open where the match is weak. Size is omitted from some rows. Given values are once, few, many or a class for expanded clones.

>NA|TRBV14|TRBJ2-6|NA
CASSPRVGAVGANVLTF
>TRBD1|TRBV2|TRBJ2-1|NA
CASSPGQGGYEQFF
>TRBD2|TRBV29-1|TRBJ2-7|NA
CSVGGGGSSYEQYF
>NA|TRBV5-1|TRBJ2-7|few
CASSSGLHNEQYF
>NA|TRBV5-5|TRBJ2-5|NA
CASTLLGASKETQYF
>TRBD2|TRBV3-1|TRBJ2-5|NA
CASSHGGAGETQYF
>NA|TRBV5-1|TRBJ2-1|NA
CASSFGGLNYNEQFF
>NA|TRBV29-1|TRBJ2-1|NA
CSVGRRGGLREQFF
>NA|TRBV3-1|TRBJ2-2|few
CASSQEDDSNTGELFF
>TRBD2|TRBV20-1|TRBJ2-1|NA
CSALASGRGNEQFF
>TRBD1|TRBV18|TRBJ2-1|NA
CASSTGQGFEQFF
>TRBD1|TRBV18|TRBJ1-4|once
CASSRDSRNEKLFF
>NA|TRBV12-5|TRBJ2-7|NA
CASAKKTGYEQYF
>NA|TRBV7-6|TRBJ1-2|few
CASSPGPVLNYGYTF
>TRBD1|TRBV5-5|TRBJ1-3|NA
CASSRDRGFSGNTIYF
>TRBD2|TRBV10-3|NA|NA
CAISGQTSGPYNEQYF
>NA|TRBV29-1|TRBJ2-3|few
CSVVILGRLSTDTQYF
>NA|TRBV6-5|TRBJ2-7|NA
CASSRTGSKNVGEQYF
>NA|TRBV15|TRBJ2-7|NA
CATSRVVGPGSAYEQYF
>NA|TRBV5-1|TRBJ2-5|NA
CASNNGETQYF
>NA|TRBV29-1|TRBJ2-3|NA
CSVDWSDTQYF
>NA|TRBV10-2|TRBJ2-3|NA
CASSERPPYAYF
>NA|TRBV9|TRBJ2-5|NA
CASASSYEQYF
>NA|TRBV21-1|TRBJ2-5|NA
CASTPRGPQETQYF
>TRBD1|TRBV3-1|TRBJ1-2|many
CASSQVQGADGYTF
>NA|TRBV3-1|TRBJ2-4|few
CASSLGPPLVDIQYF
>NA|TRBV3-1|TRBJ2-4|NA
CASSPLAGAKNIQYF